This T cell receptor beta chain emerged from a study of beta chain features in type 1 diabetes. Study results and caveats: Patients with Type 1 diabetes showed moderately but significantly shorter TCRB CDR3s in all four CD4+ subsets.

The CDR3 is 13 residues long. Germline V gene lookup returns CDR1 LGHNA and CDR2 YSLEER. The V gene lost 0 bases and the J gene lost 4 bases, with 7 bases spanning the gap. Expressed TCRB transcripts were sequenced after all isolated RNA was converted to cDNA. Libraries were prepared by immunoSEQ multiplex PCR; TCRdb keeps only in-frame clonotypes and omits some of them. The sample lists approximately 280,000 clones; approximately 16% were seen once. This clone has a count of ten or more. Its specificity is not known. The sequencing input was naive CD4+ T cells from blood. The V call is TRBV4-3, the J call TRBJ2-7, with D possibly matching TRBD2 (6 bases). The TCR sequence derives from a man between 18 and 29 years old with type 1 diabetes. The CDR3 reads CASSQEAGYEQYF. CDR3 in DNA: TGCGCCAGCAGCCAAGAGGCGGGATACGAGCAGTACTTC.